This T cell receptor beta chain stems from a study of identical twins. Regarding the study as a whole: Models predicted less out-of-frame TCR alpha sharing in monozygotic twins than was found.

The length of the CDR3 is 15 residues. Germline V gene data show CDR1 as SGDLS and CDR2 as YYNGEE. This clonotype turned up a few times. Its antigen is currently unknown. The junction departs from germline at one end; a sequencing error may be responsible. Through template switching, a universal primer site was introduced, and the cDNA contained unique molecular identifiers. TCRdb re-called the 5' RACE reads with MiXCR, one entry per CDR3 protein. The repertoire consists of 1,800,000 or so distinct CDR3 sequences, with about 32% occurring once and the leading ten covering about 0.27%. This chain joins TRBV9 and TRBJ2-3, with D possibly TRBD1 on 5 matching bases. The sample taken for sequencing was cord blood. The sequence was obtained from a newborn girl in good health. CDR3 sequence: CAGSVAGPYTDTQYF. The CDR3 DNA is TGTGCCGGCAGCGTAGCAGGGCCGTACACAGATACGCAGTATTTT. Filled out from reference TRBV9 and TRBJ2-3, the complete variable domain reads DSGVTQTPKHLITATGQRVTLRCSPRSGDLSVYWYQQSLDQGLQFLIQYYNGEERAKGNILERFSAQQFPDLHSELNLSSLELGDSALYFCAGSVAGPYTDTQYFGPGTRLTVL.